Shown below are 6 T cell receptor beta chains from a single sample sequenced in a study of OX40 agonist ivuxolimab in advanced cancers. Using immunoSEQ multiplex PCR, the repertoire was profiled, and TCRdb retains in-frame clones only, with some absent. Among 20,000 or so clones listed, around 90% were seen once. The sample in question was CD4+ or CD8+ T cells sorted from blood, obtained in a trial of the OX40 agonist ivuxolimab. The receptors derive from an adult with an advanced solid tumor such as melanoma, head and neck, liver or kidney cancer.

CDR3 bases: TGTGCCAGCAGTGTCCTCGTGGGGGTCAGGGATGGCTACACCTTC. Translated, it gives CASSVLVGVRDGYTF. The V call is TRBV6-1, the J call TRBJ1-2; weak D call: TRBD1 (5 bases). CDR3 length equals 15 residues. Germline V gives CDR1 MNHNS, CDR2 SASEGT. The V gene lost 4 bases and the J gene lost 6 bases, with 18 bases spanning the gap.

This chain connects TRBV4-2 to TRBJ2-1; D is uncertain. The V and J ends lost 4 bases and 8 bases respectively, with 21 bases between them. This CDR3 contains 16 residues. Germline values: CDR1 LGHNA, CDR2 YNFKEQ. The CDR3 spells CASSPAGFRSKDEQFF. In DNA form, the CDR3 reads TGTGCCAGCAGCCCCGCCGGATTCCGGAGTAAGGATGAGCAGTTCTTC.

V gene TRBV7-3 combines with J gene TRBJ1-2; D is unclear. In germline, CDR1 is SGHTA, CDR2 FQGTGA. V lost 4 bases, J lost 2 bases, and 17 bases lay in between. The CDR3 consists of 16 residues. The DNA of the CDR3 is TGTGCCAGCAGCTCCCGCGGTGGTAGAGAGAACTATGGCTACACCTTC. Its protein product is CASSSRGGRENYGYTF.

The genes are TRBV6-1 and TRBJ2-3; 8 bases are shared with TRBD2. The germline gives CDR1 MNHNS, CDR2 SASEGT. V lost 10 bases to trimming and J lost 3 bases; unmatched junction nucleotides: 6. The CDR3 totals 13 residues. As DNA, the CDR3 is TGTGCCACGGGGGGGGGAAAAACAGATACGCAGTATTTT. Translation gives CATGGGKTDTQYF.

V gene TRBV7-9 combines with J gene TRBJ2-7; D possibly corresponds to TRBD2 (6 bases). The germline gives CDR1 SEHNR, CDR2 FQNEAQ (reference sequence). This CDR3 is 13 amino acids long. The ends were cut back, 3 bases at V and 4 bases at J, with 10 bases in the middle. CDR3 region: CASSLPGLYEQYF. The CDR3 nucleotides read TGTGCCAGCAGCTTGCCGGGACTTTACGAGCAGTACTTC.

V gene TRBV6-4 combines with J gene TRBJ2-3; 7 nucleotides agree with TRBD1. V was pared by 0 bases and J by 5 bases, with 5 bases of the junction left unmatched. Germline V gene sequence: CDR1 MRHNA, CDR2 SNTAGT. This CDR3 is built from 15 residues. CDR3 DNA: TGTGCCAGCAGTGACTCTAAGGGGGCGGGAGATACGCAGTATTTT. Translated, it gives CASSDSKGAGDTQYF.